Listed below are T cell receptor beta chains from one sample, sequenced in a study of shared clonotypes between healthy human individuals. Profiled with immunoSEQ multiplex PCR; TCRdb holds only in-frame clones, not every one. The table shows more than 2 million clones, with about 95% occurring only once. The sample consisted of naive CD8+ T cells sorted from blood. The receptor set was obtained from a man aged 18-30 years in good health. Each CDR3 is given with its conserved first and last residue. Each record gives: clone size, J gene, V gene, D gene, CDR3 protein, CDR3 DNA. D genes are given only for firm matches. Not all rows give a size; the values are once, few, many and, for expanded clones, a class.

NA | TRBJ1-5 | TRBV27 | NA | CATGSYSNQPQHF | TGTGCCACCGGTTCGTATAGCAATCAGCCCCAGCATTTT
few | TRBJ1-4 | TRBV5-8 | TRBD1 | CASSRGTVNEKLFF | TGTGCCAGCAGCCGTGGGACAGTTAATGAAAAACTGTTTTTT
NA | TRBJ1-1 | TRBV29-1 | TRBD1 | CSVQDRVDTEAFF | TGCAGCGTTCAGGACAGGGTGGACACTGAAGCTTTCTTT
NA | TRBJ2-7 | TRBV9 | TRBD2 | CASSVDSGASYEQYF | TGTGCCAGCAGCGTCGACAGCGGGGCCTCCTACGAGCAGTACTTC
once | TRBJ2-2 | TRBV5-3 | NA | CARSLDWTENTGELFF | TGTGCCAGAAGCTTGGACTGGACCGAGAACACCGGGGAGCTGTTTTTT
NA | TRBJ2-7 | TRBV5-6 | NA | CASSLGFEGPHEQYF | TGTGCCAGCAGCTTGGGGTTCGAGGGCCCCCACGAGCAGTACTTC
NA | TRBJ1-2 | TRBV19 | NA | CASNPSGGVYGYTF | TGTGCCAGTAACCCCTCCGGAGGGGTCTATGGCTACACCTTC
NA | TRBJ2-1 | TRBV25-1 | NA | CASRLSWDEQFF | TGTGCCAGCAGGCTGAGCTGGGATGAGCAGTTCTTC
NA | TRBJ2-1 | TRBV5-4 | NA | CASAREAEQFF | TGTGCCAGCGCCAGGGAAGCTGAGCAGTTCTTC
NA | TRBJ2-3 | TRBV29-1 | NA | CSVSGVQRTDTQYF | TGCAGCGTCTCGGGGGTTCAACGCACAGATACGCAGTATTTT
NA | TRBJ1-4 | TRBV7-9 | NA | CASSFPAAEKLFF | TGTGCCAGCAGCTTCCCCGCGGCCGAAAAACTGTTTTTT
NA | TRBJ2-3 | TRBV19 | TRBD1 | CASWDRSSTDTQYF | TGTGCCAGCTGGGACAGATCTAGCACAGATACGCAGTATTTT
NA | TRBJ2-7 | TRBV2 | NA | CASSEQLLGYEQYF | TGTGCCAGCAGTGAACAGCTCTTGGGTTACGAGCAGTACTTC
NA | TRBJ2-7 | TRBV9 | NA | CASSVAGSGEQYF | TGTGCCAGCAGCGTAGCGGGGTCCGGCGAGCAGTACTTC
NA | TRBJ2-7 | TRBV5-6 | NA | CASSFLNPGPYEQYF | TGTGCCAGCAGCTTCCTTAATCCCGGCCCCTACGAGCAGTACTTC
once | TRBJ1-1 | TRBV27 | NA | CASSPFAGLAAGAFF | TGTGCCAGCAGTCCGTTTGCGGGTTTGGCAGCCGGAGCTTTCTTT
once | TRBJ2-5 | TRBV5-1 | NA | CASSPDRTKETQYF | TGCGCCAGCAGCCCTGACAGGACCAAAGAGACCCAGTACTTC
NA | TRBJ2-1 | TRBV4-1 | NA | CASSQDSREQFF | TGCGCCAGCAGCCAAGATTCCCGGGAGCAGTTCTTC
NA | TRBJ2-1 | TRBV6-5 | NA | CASSYSYGSNEQFF | TGTGCCAGCAGTTACTCGTACGGGAGTAATGAGCAGTTCTTC
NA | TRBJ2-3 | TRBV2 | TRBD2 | CASTFPRTSGDTQYF | TGTGCCAGCACTTTTCCCCGGACTAGCGGGGATACGCAGTATTTT
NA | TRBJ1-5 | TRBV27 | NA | CASSPLGVNQPQHF | TGTGCCAGCAGTCCCCTGGGCGTAAATCAGCCCCAGCATTTT
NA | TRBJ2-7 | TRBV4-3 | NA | CASSQVRGTNYEQYF | TGCGCCAGCAGCCAAGTCAGGGGTACAAACTACGAGCAGTACTTC
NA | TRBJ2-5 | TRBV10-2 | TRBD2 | CASSEGEGETQYF | TGCGCCAGCAGTGAGGGGGAGGGAGAGACCCAGTACTTC
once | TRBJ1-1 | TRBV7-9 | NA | CASSLATGGPTEAFF | TGTGCCAGCAGCTTAGCCACCGGGGGGCCGACTGAAGCTTTCTTT
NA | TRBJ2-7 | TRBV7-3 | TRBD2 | CASSLLAGDSYEQYF | TGTGCCAGCAGCCTTCTAGCGGGGGATTCCTACGAGCAGTACTTC
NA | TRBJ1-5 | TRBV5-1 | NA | CASRGEGNQPQHF | TGCGCCAGCAGAGGCGAGGGGAATCAGCCCCAGCATTTT
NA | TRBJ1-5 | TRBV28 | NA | CASSSTGGSTQHF | TGTGCCAGCAGTTCAACGGGGGGTTCGACCCAGCATTTT
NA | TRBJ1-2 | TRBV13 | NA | CASSQEEGVLGYTF | TGTGCCAGCAGCCAGGAAGAGGGGGTGTTGGGCTACACCTTC
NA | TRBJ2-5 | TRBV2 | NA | CASISYFQETQYF | TGTGCCAGCATTTCCTATTTCCAAGAGACCCAGTACTTC
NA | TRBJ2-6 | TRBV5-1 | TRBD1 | CASSYLDRGVVTGANVLTF | TGCGCCAGCAGCTACTTGGACAGGGGCGTAGTAACTGGGGCCAACGTCCTGACTTTC
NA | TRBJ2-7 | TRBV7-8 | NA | CASSFSSGYEQYF | TGTGCCAGCAGCTTTTCTTCAGGCTACGAGCAGTACTTC
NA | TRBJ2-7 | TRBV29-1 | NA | CSVEDMGWEQYF | TGCAGCGTTGAAGATATGGGGTGGGAGCAGTACTTC
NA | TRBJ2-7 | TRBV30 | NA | CAWSTGNYEQYF | TGTGCCTGGAGTACGGGTAACTACGAGCAGTACTTC
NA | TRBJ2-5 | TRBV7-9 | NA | CASSSNRETQYF | TGTGCCAGCAGCTCCAATAGAGAGACCCAGTACTTC
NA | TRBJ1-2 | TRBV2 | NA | CASSADLGGYGYTF | TGTGCCAGCAGCGCCGACCTGGGGGGCTATGGCTACACCTTC
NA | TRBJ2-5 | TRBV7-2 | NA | CASSSEPNVGETQYF | TGTGCCAGCAGCTCAGAACCCAACGTGGGAGAGACCCAGTACTTC
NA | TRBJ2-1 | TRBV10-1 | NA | CATSRGPAERFF | TGCGCCACCTCTCGGGGGCCTGCCGAACGGTTCTTC
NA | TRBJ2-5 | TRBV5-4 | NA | CASSYEGDRETQYF | TGTGCCAGCAGCTACGAGGGGGACCGGGAGACCCAGTACTTC
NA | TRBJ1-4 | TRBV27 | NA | CASGRAGSNEKLFF | TGTGCCAGCGGTCGAGCAGGGTCTAATGAAAAACTGTTTTTT
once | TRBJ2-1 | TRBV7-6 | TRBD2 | CASSRSGSSYNEQFF | TGTGCCAGCAGCCGGAGCGGGAGTTCCTACAATGAGCAGTTCTTC
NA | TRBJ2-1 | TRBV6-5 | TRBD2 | CASRELAGVHNEQFF | TGTGCCAGCAGGGAACTAGCGGGGGTGCACAATGAGCAGTTCTTC
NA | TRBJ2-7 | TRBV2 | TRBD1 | CASSDRGYEQYF | TGTGCCAGCAGTGACAGGGGGTACGAGCAGTACTTC
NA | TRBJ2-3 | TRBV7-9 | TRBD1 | CASSSGQGPYTQYF | TGTGCCAGCAGCTCCGGACAGGGCCCATATACGCAGTATTTT
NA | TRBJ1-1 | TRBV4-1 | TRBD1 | CASSQEGQGSTEAFF | TGCGCCAGCAGCCAAGAGGGACAGGGAAGCACTGAAGCTTTCTTT